This TCR beta chain stems from a study of OX40 agonist ivuxolimab in advanced cancers. The data were produced by immunoSEQ multiplex PCR, yet TCRdb's version contains in-frame clones alone and is incomplete. The sample holds tens of thousands of clones; 84% are singletons and the top ten take around 2.8%. On cycle 4 day 1 and cycle 7 day 1, as well as at baseline, blood was sampled. The V gene lost 0 bases and the J gene lost 8 bases, with 13 bases spanning the gap. The CDR3 loop spans 14 amino acids. The germline V gene has CDR1 LGHNA and CDR2 YNFKEQ. The receptor was derived from an adult with an advanced solid tumor such as melanoma, head and neck, liver or kidney cancer. The sample consisted of CD4+ or CD8+ T cells sorted from blood, taken in a trial of the OX40 agonist ivuxolimab. The chain is built from TRBV4-2 and TRBJ1-1; D call uncertain. CDR3 region: CASSQEIRTEEAFF. The CDR3 DNA reads TGTGCCAGCAGCCAAGAAATTAGGACCGAAGAAGCTTTCTTT.